This TCR beta chain was documented in a study of somatic mutations in cytotoxic T cells in rheumatoid arthritis (TCRdb year 2017). Looking at the study overall: Right after diagnosis and prior to the start of any treatment, about 29 ml EDTA of peripheral blood was drawn from patients. Some T-cell populations stained with V beta antibodies were sorted by flow on a FACSAria II or Sony SH800 to nearly 100% purity, with sorted V beta1+ cells additionally subjected to TCRB sequencing. In newly diagnosed rheumatoid arthritis without treatment, the study examined if expanded CD8+ T-cell clones harbor somatic mutations, relying on TCRB deep sequencing to characterize clonality. TCRB deep sequencing was performed for about 70 rheumatoid arthritis patients and about 20 healthy controls. Patients and controls did not essentially differ in median age, which was nearly identical between the groups. Summary of the overall study and its limitations: In patients, CD8+ clonality rose with age (Spearman r ~ 0.5), which was not the case in healthy controls. The slight TRBV07 underrepresentation in patients was not adjusted for multiple comparisons. In about an eighth of the roughly 65 patients the largest CD8+ clone exceeded 20% of CD8+ cells, and several identical CD8+ TCRB sequences were shared between blood and synovial fluid. It was unknown which antigens the expanded CD8+ clones targeted, and their absence from virus-specific databases did not exclude viral specificity. CD8+ T-cell clonality in rheumatoid arthritis patients was not significantly different from that in age-matched healthy controls.

Worth noting for this clone: Which antigen it targets is not known. No much larger clone is present one base from it, and per-base qualities are unavailable.

CD4+ and CD8+ cells were isolated by positive magnetic bead selection on an AutoMACS, and purity was checked by flow cytometry. After a first flow cytometry screen using a TCR V beta antibody panel, clonal expansions were characterized through TCRB deep sequencing of sorted CD8+ fractions. Peripheral blood mononuclear cells were obtained using density gradient separation with Ficoll-Paque PLUS. DNA from CD4-enriched, CD8-enriched or PBMC samples was extracted using Nucleospin Tissue or Tissue XS kits and then quantified on a Qubit 2.0 fluorometer. V lost 3 bases and J lost 5 bases; the stretch between them is 17 bases long. The CDR3 measures 16 amino acids from cysteine to phenylalanine. CDR3 DNA only is kept here, 48 bases in frame from base 1. CDR1 and CDR2 (SEHNR, FQNEAQ) derive from the germline V gene (reference sequence). Genomic DNA underwent TCRB CDR3 sequencing using the immunoSEQ assay. On the study's bioinformatics: Patient CD8+ clones larger than 1% were compared against published virus-specific TCRB sequences, and only a few matched. Nothing other than productive TCRB rearrangements was included in the analyses. Clonality was expressed as a Shannon entropy-based productive clonality index, with each clone defined by a unique TCRB CDR3 sequence. The template counts of each clone relative to the total templates per sample were used to calculate repertoire overlap between two samples. V-gene usage from TCRB sequencing and V-gene usage measured by flow cytometry were correlated (Spearman r of over 0.6). In its TCRdb copy, this immuneACCESS table keeps in-frame sequences only and misses some clones. Where compared with another copy, unresolved V genes explain less than half of these, and the others have no known cause. That table is the source of V, J and clone size, and D and trimming were worked out from the DNA. The sample data list approximately 23,000 clones, and about four fifths of these were observed just once. The top ten hold approximately 10% of the sample.

Specimen: CD8+ T cells sorted from blood. This chain joins TRBV7-9 to TRBJ2-1; possibly the D gene is TRBD1, per 5 matching bases. This receptor was obtained from an adult with rheumatoid arthritis. The DNA is as follows: TGTGCCAGCAGCTTCATCAGGGATCGCCCTCACAATGAGCAGTTCTTC. The translation is CASSFIRDRPHNEQFF.